These 2 T cell receptor beta chains came from one sample sequenced in a study of T cell clonotyping in hematopoietic cell transplantation. Produced via immunoSEQ multiplex PCR; TCRdb's table is partial and in-frame only. The table has about 70,000 clones, approximately 94% seen once. The sequencing sample was made of peripheral blood mononuclear cells. These receptors all come from a man aged 50-59 years in good health. Some clones in this sample may be carry-over from other donors' samples.

This chain links TRBV19 with TRBJ1-1, with a tentative D call TRBD1 (5 bases). The V gene lost 5 bases and the J gene lost 0 bases, with 13 bases spanning the gap. CDR3 size: 15 residues. Germline loops: CDR1 LNHDA, CDR2 SQIVND (reference sequence). CDR3 residues: CASSAQTALNTEAFF. CDR3 in DNA: TGTGCCAGTAGTGCCCAGACAGCCCTGAACACTGAAGCTTTCTTT. Complete variable domain (other parts from reference TRBV19 and TRBJ1-1): DGGITQSPKYLFRKEGQNVTLSCEQNLNHDAMYWYRQDPGQGLRLIYYSQIVNDFQKGDIAEGYSVSREKKESFPLTVTSAQKNPTAFYLCASSAQTALNTEAFFGQGTRLTVV.

The CDR3 DNA reads as TGTGCCAGCAGCGCCGGGACAGGGGGCAATGGCTACACCTTC. It codes for CASSAGTGGNGYTF. This rearrangement joins TRBV27 to TRBJ1-2, with TRBD1 identical over 12 bases. Per germline, CDR1 MNHEY and CDR2 SMNVEV (reference sequence). The CDR3 is 14 residues long. Unmatched junction bases numbered 5, after V lost 6 bases and J lost 6 bases.